The clone carrying this TCR beta chain was recorded a few times. Its target is not known. The table came from immunoSEQ multiplex PCR; TCRdb's copy has only in-frame clones and leaves some out. This sample has around 100,000 clones, with 90% to 95% found just once. These data belong to a study of T cell responses to AZD1222 COVID-19 vaccine. General study points: CD4 TCRs linked to vaccination spanned spike, dominating at 160-218 and 743-854. Repertoire samples came only from after the peak T cell response. Donors, mostly white British, included more females; clonal diversity was possibly underestimated. Nearly half of spike-specific TCRs reportedly target variant regions that are unmutated in the B.1.351 and B.1.1.7 variants.

Trimming left V 0 bases short and J 3 bases short, with 14 bases between. Germline loops: CDR1 MNHNS, CDR2 SASEGT. CDR3 length equals 16 residues. This specimen consisted of peripheral blood, obtained on day 0 of AZD1222 vaccination. This clonotype originated in an adult in good health. The chain carries TRBV6-1 and TRBJ1-2; perhaps TRBD1 as D (5 bases). This CDR3 is CASSEASGGTDYGYTF. The CDR3 region has the DNA TGTGCCAGCAGTGAAGCCTCCGGTGGGACCGACTATGGCTACACCTTC.